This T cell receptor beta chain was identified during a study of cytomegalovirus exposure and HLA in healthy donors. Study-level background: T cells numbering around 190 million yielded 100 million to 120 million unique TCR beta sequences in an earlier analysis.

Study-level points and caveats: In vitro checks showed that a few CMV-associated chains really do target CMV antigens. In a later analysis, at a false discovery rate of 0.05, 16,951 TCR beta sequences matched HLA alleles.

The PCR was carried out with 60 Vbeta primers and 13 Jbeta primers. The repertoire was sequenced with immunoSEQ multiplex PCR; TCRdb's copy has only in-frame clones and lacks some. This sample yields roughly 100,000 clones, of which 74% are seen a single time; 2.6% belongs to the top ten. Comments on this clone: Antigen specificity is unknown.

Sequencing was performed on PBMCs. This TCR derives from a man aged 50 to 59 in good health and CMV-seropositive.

The CDR3 reads CASSQVWTDSSYEQYF. In nucleotides, the CDR3 is TGTGCCAGCAGCCAAGTCTGGACGGACAGCTCCTACGAGCAGTACTTC. J is TRBJ2-5 and V is TRBV4-2; D possibly corresponds to TRBD1 (6 bases). The end of the DNA is better explained by TRBJ2-7, so the J call may be wrong. Germline V gene sequence: CDR1 LGHNA, CDR2 YNFKEQ. This CDR3 has 16 residues.